This T cell receptor beta chain was recovered during a study of blood T cell repertoires in COVID-19. The CDR3 totals 15 residues. CDR1 is MNHEY, CDR2 SMNVEV, per germline (reference sequence). Trimming took 2 bases from V and 7 from J, leaving 17 bases between them. Measured with immunoSEQ multiplex PCR; TCRdb has only the in-frame clones, and not every one. The sample lists 200,000 to 250,000 clones, 80% to 90% occurring once. This clone occurred once. The specimen sequenced was peripheral blood. The receptor was derived from a woman older than 75 with COVID-19, enrolled during active disease. This sequence joins TRBV27 and TRBJ1-1, with D perhaps TRBD1 (6 bases). This CDR3 reads CASSLSSGARGEAFF. The CDR3 nucleotides are TGTGCCAGCAGTTTAAGTTCAGGGGCAAGGGGTGAAGCTTTCTTT.